Presented here are 24 T cell receptor beta chains from one specimen sequenced in a study of shared clonotypes between healthy human individuals. Terminally differentiated effector memory CD45RA+ cells were left out of the naive CD8 fraction, which was CD45RO-negative and positively selected for CCR7. Assay used: immunoSEQ multiplex PCR; TCRdb lists only in-frame clones, some missing. The sample gives 760,000 or so clones, just over 95% of which show up once; less than 0.25% is in the top ten. The sequencing input was naive CD8+ T cells sorted from blood. The receptors shown here come from a man aged 25 to 40 in good health.

The rearrangement uses TRBV7-9 and TRBJ2-5; maybe TRBD2 (5 bases). The CDR3 consists of 15 residues. Germline V gene lookup returns CDR1 SEHNR and CDR2 FQNEAQ (reference sequence). Trimming left V 5 bases short and J 0 bases short, with 13 bases between. CDR3 bases: TGTGCCAGCAGCCACGGGAACAACAACCAAGAGACCCAGTACTTC. Protein product: CASSHGNNNQETQYF.

V is TRBV23-1 and J is TRBJ2-1; 10 bases map to TRBD2. TRBV23-1 is an ORF, with its function uncertain. The ends lost 1 base at V and 7 bases at J; junction bases unmatched: 13. The CDR3 is 18 residues long. Written as DNA, the CDR3 is TGCGCCAGCAGTCAATGTTGGCCTAGCGGGAGAGAGATGAATGAGCAGTTCTTC. Protein sequence: CASSQCWPSGREMNEQFF.

DNA for the CDR3: TGTGCCAGCGGTTCCGGGGGAAGCTCCTACGAGCAGTACTTC. Its translation is CASGSGGSSYEQYF. The chain joins TRBV9 to TRBJ2-7; D is perhaps TRBD2 (6 bases). Germline CDR1 and CDR2: SGDLS and YYNGEE. This CDR3 has 14 amino acids. Trimming took off 7 bases at V and 0 bases at J, with 14 bases between the two ends.

This sequence joins TRBV9 and TRBJ2-7, with TRBD1 matching 7 bases. The germline V gene has CDR1 SGDLS and CDR2 YYNGEE. V lost 0 bases, J lost 3 bases, and 9 bases stayed unmatched. CDR3 length equals 16 residues. The CDR3 DNA follows: TGTGCCAGCAGCGTAGCCCCAATGGCAGGGGGCTACGAGCAGTACTTC. It is translated as CASSVAPMAGGYEQYF.

V and J are TRBV7-2 and TRBJ2-7, with D possibly matching TRBD2 (5 bases). This CDR3 contains 15 residues. The germline V gene has CDR1 SGHTA and CDR2 FQGNSA. Trimming pared 5 bases from V and 1 base from J, leaving 15 bases between. CDR3 in DNA: TGTGCCAGCAGCATTAGCCGGAGGACGTCCTACGAGCAGTACTTC. The encoded protein is CASSISRRTSYEQYF. Full variable domain (outside the CDR3, taken from reference TRBV7-2 and TRBJ2-7): GAGVSQSPSNKVTEKGKDVELRCDPISGHTALYWYRQSLGQGLEFLIYFQGNSAPDKSGLPSDRFSAERTGGSVSTLTIQRTQQEDSAVYLCASSISRRTSYEQYFGPGTRLTVT.

This chain uses TRBV15 with TRBJ2-1, with unresolved D. The CDR3 has 12 amino acids. V lost 8 bases, J lost 2 bases, and 7 bases lay in between. In germline, CDR1 is LNHNV, CDR2 YYDKDF (reference sequence). CDR3 amino acids: CATASPYNEQFF. In DNA form, the CDR3 reads TGTGCCACCGCCTCCCCCTACAATGAGCAGTTCTTC.

The CDR3 DNA reads as TGTGCCAGCAGCTTTTCCGGGGAAATAACTAGCGGGATCTACGAGCAGTACTTC. Encoded protein: CASSFSGEITSGIYEQYF. This rearrangement joins TRBV5-6 to TRBJ2-7, with 10 bases fitting TRBD2. The CDR3 spans 18 residues. The ends lost 2 bases at V and 3 bases at J; junction bases unmatched: 14. Germline CDR1 reads SGHDT; CDR2 reads YYEEEE.

This rearrangement joins TRBV27 to TRBJ1-5; D is unclear. Germline V gene lookup returns CDR1 MNHEY and CDR2 SMNVEV (reference sequence). V lost 9 bases and J lost 7, with 13 bases in between. The CDR3 runs to 12 residues. This CDR3 is CASKTGGQPQHF. The CDR3 region has the DNA TGTGCCAGTAAAACCGGAGGCCAGCCCCAGCATTTT.

The chain carries TRBV7-6 and TRBJ2-1; 7 bases are shared with TRBD2. This CDR3 is 17 amino acids long. Unmatched junction bases numbered 8, after V lost 3 bases and J lost 0 bases. The germline V gene has CDR1 SGHVS and CDR2 FNYEAQ. CDR3 in DNA: TGTGCCAGCAGCTTGGGGCTAGCGGCAAGCTCCTACAATGAGCAGTTCTTC. Amino acids: CASSLGLAASSYNEQFF.

This rearrangement joins TRBV4-1 to TRBJ2-3, with TRBD2 as a possible D gene (6 bases). The CDR3 runs 15 residues. CDR1 and CDR2 (germline): MGHRA, YSYEKL. V lost 5 bases and J 6 bases, leaving 18 bases between the germline ends. The DNA of the CDR3 is TGCGCCAGCAGCTCACCGGGACTCCCATCCGATACGCAGTATTTT. This sequence encodes CASSSPGLPSDTQYF.

V usage is TRBV5-8 and J usage is TRBJ2-3, with 8 bases identical to TRBD1. Trimming cost V 4 bases and J 4 bases; bases outside gene matches: 11. Germline CDR1 and CDR2: SGHTS and YDEGEE. The CDR3 extends over 16 amino acids. The CDR3 reads CASSKEPGQAADTQYF. Here the CDR3 DNA reads TGTGCCAGCAGCAAGGAACCGGGACAGGCGGCAGATACGCAGTATTTT. Variable domain in full (rest from reference TRBV5-8 and TRBJ2-3): EAGVTQSPTHLIKTRGQQATLRCSPISGHTSVYWYQQALGLGLQFLLWYDEGEERNRGNFPPRFSGRQFPNYSSELNVNALELEDSALYLCASSKEPGQAADTQYFGPGTRLTVL.

V usage is TRBV15 and J usage is TRBJ2-7, with no clear D. Deletions cut 8 bases from V and 0 bases from J, with 8 bases between. CDR3 length equals 12 residues. Germline V lookup: CDR1 LNHNV, CDR2 YYDKDF (reference sequence). In DNA, the CDR3 is TGTGCCACCGGAGAGGACTCCTACGAGCAGTACTTC. This gives the protein CATGEDSYEQYF.

The chain links TRBV28 to TRBJ2-3; 8 bases fit TRBD2. Trimming cost V 5 bases and J 1 base; bases outside gene matches: 17. The CDR3 is 19 amino acids. The germline V gene has CDR1 MDHEN and CDR2 SYDVKM. This CDR3 reads CASSTGYGKAGVGTDTQYF. DNA of the CDR3: TGTGCCAGCAGTACCGGATATGGAAAAGCGGGAGTGGGCACAGATACGCAGTATTTT. The whole variable domain, remainder taken from reference TRBV28 and TRBJ2-3, is DVKVTQSSRYLVKRTGEKVFLECVQDMDHENMFWYRQDPGLGLRLIYFSYDVKMKEKGDIPEGYSVSREKKERFSLILESASTNQTSMYLCASSTGYGKAGVGTDTQYFGPGTRLTVL.

The CDR3 protein is CASSLTPGSYEQYF. CDR3 bases: TGTGCCAGCAGTCTAACGCCCGGGTCCTACGAGCAGTACTTC. The chain employs TRBV27 and TRBJ2-7; D gene ambiguous. The CDR3 is made up of 14 amino acids. With 5 bases removed from V and 1 base from J, the gap between germline ends came to 12 bases. Germline CDR1 MNHEY, CDR2 SMNVEV (reference sequence).

V is TRBV27 and J is TRBJ2-1; no firm D call. Germline CDR1 MNHEY, CDR2 SMNVEV (reference sequence). There are 14 residues in the CDR3. Trimming pared 5 bases from V and 3 bases from J, leaving 11 bases between. Here the CDR3 reads CASSPRGYYNEQFF. CDR3 DNA: TGTGCCAGCAGTCCCCGTGGGTACTACAATGAGCAGTTCTTC.

This chain uses TRBV6-5 with TRBJ2-7; D may be TRBD2 (6 bases). This CDR3 region has 15 residues. From germline, CDR1 is MNHEY and CDR2 SVGAGI. V was trimmed by 5 bases and J by 3 bases, leaving 17 bases between them. Here the CDR3 reads CASSPFIGTRYEQYF. In DNA form, the CDR3 reads TGTGCCAGCAGTCCATTTATAGGGACTCGCTACGAGCAGTACTTC.

The chain uses TRBV11-2 and TRBJ2-1; TRBD2 matches 13 bases. Trimming cost V 5 bases and J 8 bases; bases outside gene matches: 6. This CDR3 is 15 amino acids long. Germline CDR1 SGHAT, CDR2 FQNNGV. The CDR3 DNA is TGTGCCAGCAGCCTCGGGACTAGCGGGACAGATGAGCAGTTCTTC. Translating gives CASSLGTSGTDEQFF.

The chain employs TRBV7-2 and TRBJ1-2, with 10 bases matching TRBD1. After removal of 6 bases from V and 2 bases from J, the junction contained 12 bases not matched to a gene. The CDR3 runs 17 residues. Germline CDR1 is SGHTA and CDR2 is FQGNSA. The chain's CDR3 is CASRPIRDRGQNYGYTF. The CDR3 bases are TGTGCCAGCAGACCCATCCGGGACAGGGGTCAGAACTATGGCTACACCTTC. The full variable domain, in which reference TRBV7-2 and TRBJ1-2 provide the parts outside the CDR3, is GAGVSQSPSNKVTEKGKDVELRCDPISGHTALYWYRQSLGQGLEFLIYFQGNSAPDKSGLPSDRFSAERTGGSVSTLTIQRTQQEDSAVYLCASRPIRDRGQNYGYTFGSGTRLTVV.

This chain uses TRBV7-9 with TRBJ2-7, with 13 bases lining up with TRBD2. Germline CDR1 reads SEHNR; CDR2 reads FQNEAQ (reference sequence). Trimming cost V 1 base and J 5 bases; bases outside gene matches: 5. The CDR3 consists of 16 residues. The CDR3 here is CASSLDLGLAGDEQYF. The CDR3 DNA follows: TGTGCCAGCAGCTTAGACTTAGGACTAGCGGGAGACGAGCAGTACTTC.

The J gene is TRBJ2-7, the V gene TRBV5-1; TRBD1 or TRBD2 may be the D gene (6 bases each). This CDR3 is 21 amino acids long. Trimming stripped 0 bases from V and 4 bases from J, with 32 bases between. The V gene's germline CDR1 is SGHRS and CDR2 YFSETQ. CDR3 sequence: CASSLDEAYSVGRDTEYEQYF. CDR3 DNA: TGCGCCAGCAGCTTGGATGAAGCCTATAGCGTAGGGCGGGACACGGAGTACGAGCAGTACTTC. The complete variable domain, with remaining parts taken from reference TRBV5-1 and TRBJ2-7, reads KAGVTQTPRYLIKTRGQQVTLSCSPISGHRSVSWYQQTPGQGLQFLFEYFSETQRNKGNFPGRFSGRQFSNSRSEMNVSTLELGDSALYLCASSLDEAYSVGRDTEYEQYFGPGTRLTVT.

V usage is TRBV15 and J usage is TRBJ2-7, with a possible D match to TRBD1 (6 bases). The V gene lost 1 base and the J gene lost 2 bases, with 15 bases spanning the gap. This CDR3 comprises 16 residues. Germline CDR1 and CDR2: LNHNV and YYDKDF (reference sequence). CDR3 loop: CATSRAGTTPPYEQYF. The DNA of the CDR3 is TGTGCCACCAGCAGAGCCGGGACAACCCCTCCCTACGAGCAGTACTTC.

About this clone itself: Other DNA sequences from this sample encode an identical CDR3 as well. This chain links TRBV4-1 with TRBJ2-7, with 7 bases fitting TRBD1. Unmatched junction bases numbered 2, after V lost 0 bases and J lost 3 bases. The CDR3 spans 14 residues. Germline V gene data show CDR1 as MGHRA and CDR2 as YSYEKL. CDR3 DNA: TGCGCCAGCAGCCAAGATCCAGGGGGCTACGAGCAGTACTTC. This codes for CASSQDPGGYEQYF.

V and J are TRBV27 and TRBJ2-7; D is perhaps TRBD1 (7 bases). The CDR3 has 16 residues. Per the germline V gene, CDR1 is MNHEY and CDR2 is SMNVEV (reference sequence). The germline V and J ends were trimmed by 6 bases and 2 bases, with 20 bases remaining between them. CDR3 region: CASSLRQGLRAYEQYF. CDR3 in DNA: TGTGCCAGCAGCCTCCGACAGGGACTCAGAGCCTACGAGCAGTACTTC.

The rearrangement uses TRBV9 and TRBJ1-2, with a weak D call TRBD1 (6 bases). V was cut by 3 bases and J by 7 bases, with 13 bases left in between. CDR1 and CDR2 (germline): SGDLS, YYNGEE. The CDR3 length is 13 residues. CDR3 amino acids: CASSESGVGGYTF. In DNA, the CDR3 is TGTGCCAGCAGCGAATCAGGGGTCGGTGGCTACACCTTC.